Listed here are 2 T cell receptor beta chains from one sample, sequenced in a study of T cells in Graves' hyperthyroidism and ophthalmopathy. TCR beta CDR3 regions were amplified from RNA. Initially, a first-round RT-PCR of the TCR CDR3 employed the HTBI primer set. TCRdb re-called the multiplex PCR reads through MiXCR, storing one row per CDR3 protein. This sample carries approximately 530,000 distinct CDR3 sequences, approximately 16% of them seen once, and the ten largest clones take around 19%. The sequencing sample was made of blood. These receptors were collected from a woman younger than 35 with Graves' hyperthyroidism.

This chain links TRBV19 with TRBJ2-7; 8 bases are a match to TRBD2. The junction had 4 bases not matched to a gene; V was cut back by 3 bases and J by 3 bases. The CDR3 length is 14 residues. Germline CDR1 LNHDA, CDR2 SQIVND (reference sequence). CDR3 loop: CASSITSGVYEQYF. Written as DNA, the CDR3 is TGTGCCAGTAGTATCACTAGCGGAGTCTACGAGCAGTACTTC.

CDR3 DNA: TGCAGTGCTAGAGGGACAGACACTGAAGCTTTCTTT. This translates into CSARGTDTEAFF. J is TRBJ1-1 and V is TRBV20-1, with D maybe TRBD1 (6 bases). This CDR3 is 12 amino acids long. CDR1 and CDR2 (germline): DFQATT, SNEGSKA (reference sequence). Trimming stripped 1 base from V and 3 bases from J, with 6 bases between.